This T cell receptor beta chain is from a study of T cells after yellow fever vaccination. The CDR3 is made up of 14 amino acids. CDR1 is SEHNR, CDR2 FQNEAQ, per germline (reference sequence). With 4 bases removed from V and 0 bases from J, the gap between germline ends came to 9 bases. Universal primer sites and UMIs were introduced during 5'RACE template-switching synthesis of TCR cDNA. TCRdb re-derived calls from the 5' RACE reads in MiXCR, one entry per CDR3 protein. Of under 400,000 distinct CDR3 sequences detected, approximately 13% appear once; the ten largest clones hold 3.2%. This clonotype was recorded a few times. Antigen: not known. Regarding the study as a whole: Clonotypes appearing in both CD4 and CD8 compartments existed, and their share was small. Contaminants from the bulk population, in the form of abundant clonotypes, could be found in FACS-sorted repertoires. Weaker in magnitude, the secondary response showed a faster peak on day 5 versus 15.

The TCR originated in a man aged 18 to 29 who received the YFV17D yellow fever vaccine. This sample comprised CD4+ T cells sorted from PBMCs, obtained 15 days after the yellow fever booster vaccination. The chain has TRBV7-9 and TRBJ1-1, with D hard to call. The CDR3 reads CASSSTAMNTEAFF. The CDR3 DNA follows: TGTGCCAGCAGCTCAACAGCCATGAACACTGAAGCTTTCTTT. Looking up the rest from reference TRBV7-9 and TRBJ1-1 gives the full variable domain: DTGVSQNPRHKITKRGQNVTFRCDPISEHNRLYWYRQTLGQGPEFLTYFQNEAQLEKSRLLSDRFSAERPKGSFSTLEIQRTEQGDSAMYLCASSSTAMNTEAFFGQGTRLTVV.